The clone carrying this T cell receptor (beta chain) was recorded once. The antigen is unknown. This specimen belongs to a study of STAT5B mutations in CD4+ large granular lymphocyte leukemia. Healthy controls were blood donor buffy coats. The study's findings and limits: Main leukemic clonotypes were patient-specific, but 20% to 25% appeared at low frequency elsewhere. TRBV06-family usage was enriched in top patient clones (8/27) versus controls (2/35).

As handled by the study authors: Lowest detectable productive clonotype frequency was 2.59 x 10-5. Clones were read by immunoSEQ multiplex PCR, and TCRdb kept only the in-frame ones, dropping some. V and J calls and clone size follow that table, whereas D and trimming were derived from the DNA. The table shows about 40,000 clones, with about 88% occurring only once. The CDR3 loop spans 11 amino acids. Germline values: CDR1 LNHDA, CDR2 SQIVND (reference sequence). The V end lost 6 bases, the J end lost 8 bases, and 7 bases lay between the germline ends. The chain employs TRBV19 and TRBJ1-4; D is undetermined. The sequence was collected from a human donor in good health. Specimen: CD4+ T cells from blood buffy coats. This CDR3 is CASRGREKLFF. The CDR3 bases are TGTGCCAGTAGGGGTCGCGAAAAACTGTTTTTT.